The rows below give T cell receptor beta chains drawn from one sample of a study of OX40 agonist ivuxolimab in advanced cancers. TCRdb's table, derived via immunoSEQ multiplex PCR, lists solely in-frame clones and lacks some. Of roughly 80,000 clones listed, approximately 85% are singletons. Source: CD4+ or CD8+ T cells sorted from blood, taken in a trial of the OX40 agonist ivuxolimab. These receptors all come from an adult with an advanced solid tumor such as melanoma, head and neck, liver or kidney cancer. The CDR3 runs from the conserved cysteine through the conserved F or W. A D gene is named only where the DNA matches it firmly. Clone size is shown for a subset of rows, as once, few, many or a class of expanded clone.

size	D	V	J	DNA	CDR3
-	-	TRBV6-5	TRBJ1-5	TGTGCCAGCAGTTACTCCAGGGGCAATCAGCCCCAGCATTTT	CASSYSRGNQPQHF
-	-	TRBV20-1	TRBJ2-1	TGCAGTGCTGGACCCTATGAGCAGTTCTTC	CSAGPYEQFF
-	TRBD1	TRBV7-2	TRBJ2-4	TGTGCCAGCAGCCCCTTGCGGACAGGGAGAGCCAAAAACATTCAGTACTTC	CASSPLRTGRAKNIQYF
-	-	TRBV9	TRBJ2-1	TGTGCCAGCAGCGCCCTCCCAGAAAATGAGCAGTTCTTC	CASSALPENEQFF
-	TRBD1	TRBV5-1	TRBJ1-4	TGCGCCAGCACCTTGTTAGGGACAGGGATTGAAAAACTGTTTTTT	CASTLLGTGIEKLFF
-	TRBD1	TRBV25-1	TRBJ2-1	TGTGCCAGCAGAGGGACAGGGGTGAGCAATGAGCAGTTCTTC	CASRGTGVSNEQFF
-	-	TRBV11-3	TRBJ2-5	TGTGCCAGCAGCTTAGGAATCTTAGGAGAGAGAGAGACCCAGTACTTC	CASSLGILGERETQYF
many	TRBD1	TRBV18	TRBJ1-2	TGTGCCAGCTCACCGAAGACAGGGGCCACCGTGGGTGGCTACACCTTC	CASSPKTGATVGGYTF
-	-	TRBV7-2	TRBJ1-2	TGTGCCAGCAGCTTAGACTATCTGGGGGGCTACACCTTC	CASSLDYLGGYTF
-	-	TRBV19	TRBJ2-2	TGTGCCAGTAGTCCAACCCGACAGGCGAACACCGGGGAGCTGTTTTTT	CASSPTRQANTGELFF
-	-	TRBV15	TRBJ2-1	TGTGCCACCAGCGGACTAAATTACAATGAGCAGTTCTTC	CATSGLNYNEQFF
-	TRBD1	TRBV4-3	TRBJ2-2	TGCGCCAGCAGCCAAGAGGGCCCTGACAGGGGGAACACCGGGGAGCTGTTTTTT	CASSQEGPDRGNTGELFF
-	-	TRBV5-4	TRBJ1-2	TGTGCCAGCAGCTTGGGTGGACAGATATCTAACTATGGCTACACCTTC	CASSLGGQISNYGYTF
-	-	TRBV5-4	TRBJ1-4	TGTGCCAGCAGCCGTGGGGGGCAGGAACTGTTTTTT	CASSRGGQELFF
-	TRBD1	TRBV7-8	TRBJ1-2	TGTGCCAGCAGCTTAGATGAGGAGGGGGCCGGTAACTATGGCTACACCTTC	CASSLDEEGAGNYGYTF
-	-	TRBV9	TRBJ1-2	TGTGCCAGCAGCCCCCAGGCAGAAGCTAGAATTTATGGCTACACCTTC	CASSPQAEARIYGYTF
once	TRBD1	TRBV30	TRBJ2-7	TGTGCCTGGAGTAGAAGGGGACAGGGGGCTATTGAGCAGTACTTC	CAWSRRGQGAIEQYF
-	-	TRBV19	TRBJ2-5	TGTGCCAGTAGTCCAGGGCCGGTCTGGGAGACCCAGTACTTC	CASSPGPVWETQYF
-	-	TRBV30	TRBJ1-3	TGTGCCTGGTCCCTCGGAAACACCATATATTTT	CAWSLGNTIYF
-	TRBD2	TRBV5-1	TRBJ2-5	TGCGCCAGCAGCCCCGGGACTAATCAAGAGACCCAGTACTTC	CASSPGTNQETQYF
-	-	TRBV4-3	TRBJ1-2	TGCGCCAGCAGCCAAGATGGAGGATCCGGGAGCTGGGGCTACACCTTC	CASSQDGGSGSWGYTF
-	-	TRBV20-1	TRBJ2-1	TGCAGTGTCTATGCTCAAGAACAGTTCTTC	CSVYAQEQFF
-	-	TRBV5-6	TRBJ2-5	TGTGCCAGCAGCCTTGCGGCAGGGTGGGAAGAGACCCAGTACTTC	CASSLAAGWEETQYF
-	-	TRBV18	TRBJ2-1	TGTGCCAGCTCACCCCGACAGGTCAACAATGAGCAGTTCTTC	CASSPRQVNNEQFF
once	-	TRBV10-2	TRBJ1-4	TGCGCCAGCAGTGAAGGGCAGAGGAGTGAAAAACTGTTTTTT	CASSEGQRSEKLFF
-	-	TRBV6-6	TRBJ1-2	TGTGCCAGCAGTCCAAATCAGGGGCGACACTATGGCTACACCTTC	CASSPNQGRHYGYTF
once	-	TRBV6-1	TRBJ1-1	TGTGCCAGCGGGAGTGGCGAGAACACTGAAGCTTTCTTT	CASGSGENTEAFF
-	TRBD2	TRBV7-6	TRBJ2-3	TGTGCCAGCAGCACAAGGACTAGCGGTGGCACAGATACGCAGTATTTT	CASSTRTSGGTDTQYF
-	-	TRBV7-8	TRBJ1-1	TGTGCCAGCAGCTCCGGCGGGGCGATGAACACTGAAGCTTTCTTT	CASSSGGAMNTEAFF
-	TRBD1	TRBV19	TRBJ1-1	TGTGCCAGTAGTCCTACAGGGGGCTTAGGGACTGAAGCTTTCTTT	CASSPTGGLGTEAFF
-	TRBD2	TRBV9	TRBJ2-7	TGTGCCAGCAGCGCCGGGACTAGCGGGGTATACGAGCAGTACTTC	CASSAGTSGVYEQYF
once	-	TRBV25-1	TRBJ1-2	TGTGCCAGCAGTTTTTCAGGTGATTCCCGGGGTGTCTACACCTTC	CASSFSGDSRGVYTF
-	-	TRBV7-7	TRBJ2-1	TGTGCCAGCAGCAGGGACGGGGGCGATGAGCAGTTCTTC	CASSRDGGDEQFF
once	TRBD2	TRBV7-3	TRBJ2-5	TGTGCCAGCAGCCCCAGTCCTAGCGGGGGGGCGGGGAAGACCCAGTACTTC	CASSPSPSGGAGKTQYF
-	TRBD1	TRBV4-3	TRBJ1-1	TGCGCCAGCAGCCAAAACAGGGGAGGGGACACTGAAGCTTTCTTT	CASSQNRGGDTEAFF
few	TRBD1	TRBV2	TRBJ1-6	TGTGCCAGCAAAGGGACAGTCGATTCACCCCTCCACTTT	CASKGTVDSPLHF
once	-	TRBV7-3	TRBJ1-1	TGTGCCAGCAGCCCAGAGCCCAAGATTGAAGCTTTCTTT	CASSPEPKIEAFF
-	-	TRBV6-5	TRBJ2-3	TGTGCCAGCAGTTACTCGGCCGACACAGATACGCAGTATTTT	CASSYSADTDTQYF
-	TRBD1	TRBV2	TRBJ1-1	TGTGCCAGCAGTGTAAGGTGGACAGGGGTGGCTGAAGCTTTCTTT	CASSVRWTGVAEAFF
-	TRBD1	TRBV9	TRBJ2-7	TGTGCCAGCAGCCCAACGGCCGAGGGGGCTGTCGAGCAGTACTTC	CASSPTAEGAVEQYF
-	-	TRBV19	TRBJ1-4	TGTGCCAGTAGTATGTCCCTTGGGGCTAATGAAAAACTGTTTTTT	CASSMSLGANEKLFF
-	TRBD1	TRBV11-3	TRBJ2-5	TGTGCCAGCAGCTCGGGACAGGGGGGTAGGGAGACCCAGTACTTC	CASSSGQGGRETQYF
-	-	TRBV27	TRBJ1-2	TGTGCCAGCAGTTTCGACCCCCCGAGGGACTATGGCTACACCTTC	CASSFDPPRDYGYTF
-	-	TRBV30	TRBJ2-7	TGTGCCTGGGAGCTGGGCTACGAGCAGTACTTC	CAWELGYEQYF
-	-	TRBV18	TRBJ2-2	TGTGCCAGCTCACCACATCCCGGGGAGCTGTTTTTT	CASSPHPGELFF